Below, 18 T cell receptor beta chains from the same sample are listed, as sequenced in a study of response to subunit inactivated influenza vaccine. In TCRdb, the RT-PCR reads were re-called with MiXCR into one record per CDR3 protein. The sample lists 450,000 to 600,000 distinct CDR3 sequences, under 9% seen once, with roughly 13% in the top ten. Sequencing was performed on PBMCs from blood, taken roughly 24 months after vaccination. These receptors were obtained from a man between 50 and 75 years old who received an inactivated influenza vaccine.

This clonotype occurred many times. The chain employs TRBV5-5 and TRBJ2-1; D remains unclear. Germline lookup yields CDR1 SGHKS and CDR2 YYEKEE (reference sequence). This CDR3 has 16 residues. V was clipped by 0 bases and J by 4 bases, with 14 bases between them. CDR3 in amino acids: CASSLGVSSIYNEQFF. Written as DNA, the CDR3 is TGTGCCAGCAGCTTGGGCGTCAGTTCTATTTACAATGAGCAGTTCTTC.

This sequence joins TRBV9 and TRBJ2-1; TRBD2 agrees at 11 bases. Trimming took 4 bases from V and 7 from J; bases not matched to a gene: 7. The length of the CDR3 is 15 residues. CDR1 and CDR2 (germline): SGDLS, YYNGEE. This CDR3 is CASSLAGGSGNEQFF. Written as DNA, the CDR3 is TGTGCCAGCAGCCTAGCGGGAGGTAGTGGGAATGAGCAGTTCTTC.

CDR3 in amino acids: CSASGTSGELQETQYF. CDR3 DNA: TGCAGTGCTAGCGGGACTAGCGGGGAGCTCCAAGAGACCCAGTACTTC. The chain recombines TRBV20-1 with TRBJ2-5; 13 positions match TRBD2. From germline, CDR1 is DFQATT and CDR2 SNEGSKA (reference sequence). V gave up 3 bases and J gave up 1 base; unmatched junction bases: 5. CDR3 length equals 16 residues.

In its sample, this clonotype was seen many times. In DNA, the CDR3 is TGCAGTGCTACCATGGGGCCGCCGAATCAGCCCCAGCATTTT. It codes for CSATMGPPNQPQHF. The J gene is TRBJ1-5, the V gene TRBV20-1; possible D gene TRBD1, 5 bases. Germline CDR1 is DFQATT and CDR2 is SNEGSKA (reference sequence). The CDR3 has 14 amino acids. V lost 4 bases and J lost 4, with 14 bases in between.

This clonotype was recorded a few times. This sequence joins TRBV4-2 and TRBJ1-1; perhaps TRBD1 as D (5 bases). There are 15 residues in the CDR3. Deletions cut 0 bases from V and 1 base from J, with 9 bases between. Germline V gene sequence: CDR1 LGHNA, CDR2 YNFKEQ. CDR3 DNA sequence: TGTGCCAGCAGCCAAGACTCAGGGAGGAACACTGAAGCTTTCTTT. This gives the protein CASSQDSGRNTEAFF.

The gene calls are TRBV5-4 and TRBJ1-1; D not resolved. Germline-derived CDR1 and CDR2 are SGHNT and YYREEE (reference sequence). Trimming cost V 1 base and J 5 bases, with 12 bases left between them. This CDR3 is 14 amino acids long. The CDR3 protein is CASSLWQPGTEAFF. CDR3 in DNA: TGTGCCAGCAGCTTGTGGCAGCCAGGAACTGAAGCTTTCTTT.

The chain recombines TRBV6-5 with TRBJ1-5, with 7 bases lining up with TRBD1. CDR3 length: 15 amino acids. Germline loops: CDR1 MNHEY, CDR2 SVGAGI. V shed 4 bases and J 3 bases; nucleotides not matched to a gene: 6. The CDR3 here is CASSLVRGVNQPQHF. In DNA, the CDR3 is TGTGCCAGCAGTTTGGTCAGGGGGGTCAATCAGCCCCAGCATTTT.

This clonotype turned up a few times. This chain uses TRBV28 with TRBJ2-1, with a tentative D call TRBD2 (6 bases). The CDR3 extends over 18 amino acids. V lost 3 bases, J lost 0 bases, and 18 bases lay in between. The germline V gene has CDR1 MDHEN and CDR2 SYDVKM. The CDR3 nucleotides are TGTGCCAGCAGTTTGACCCACCCGGGAGCGAGCTCCTACAATGAGCAGTTCTTC. Its translation is CASSLTHPGASSYNEQFF.

The chain employs TRBV7-9 and TRBJ1-1, with no clear D. V gave up 1 base and J gave up 5 bases, with 5 bases separating them. Germline loops: CDR1 SEHNR, CDR2 FQNEAQ (reference sequence). The CDR3 contains 12 residues. CDR3 DNA: TGTGCCAGCAGCTTAGAATTAACTGAAGCTTTCTTT. Its protein product is CASSLELTEAFF.

This clonotype was detected only a few times. The gene calls are TRBV5-1 and TRBJ2-5; 8 positions match TRBD2. The CDR3 has 17 residues. J was trimmed by 2 bases and V by 4 bases; bases with no gene match: 13. The V gene's germline CDR1 is SGHRS and CDR2 YFSETQ. The CDR3 loop reads CASSRGGSSNLQETQYF. The CDR3 DNA is TGCGCCAGCAGCCGCGGGGGGTCTTCTAACTTACAAGAGACCCAGTACTTC.

This clonotype has a handful of counts. This sequence joins TRBV7-6 and TRBJ2-1; TRBD1 agrees at 9 bases. The CDR3 spans 15 residues. The junction had 5 bases not matched to a gene; V was cut back by 3 bases and J by 5 bases. CDR1 is SGHVS, CDR2 FNYEAQ, per germline. The CDR3: CASSFGDRVDNEQFF. The CDR3 DNA sequence: TGTGCCAGCAGCTTCGGGGACAGGGTGGACAATGAGCAGTTCTTC.

This clonotype has more than one count but fewer than ten. The rearrangement joins TRBV3-1 to TRBJ2-3; TRBD2 agrees at 11 bases. CDR3 size: 17 residues. The V and J ends lost 1 base and 0 bases, in that order; junction bases with no gene match: 3. Germline V lookup: CDR1 LGHDT, CDR2 YNNKEL (reference sequence). The CDR3, as DNA: TGTGCCAGCAGCCAAGGGACTAGCGGGTTTAGCACAGATACGCAGTATTTT. Translation: CASSQGTSGFSTDTQYF.

This clonotype was counted ten times or more. The rearrangement uses TRBV29-1 and TRBJ2-5; tentatively, D is TRBD1 (5 bases). CDR1 SQVTM and CDR2 ANQGSEA come from the germline V gene. The CDR3 consists of 12 residues. V shed 4 bases and J shed 2 bases, with 8 bases lying between them. In DNA form, the CDR3 reads TGCAGCGTTGGAACAGGACAAGAGACCCAGTACTTC. Translating it yields CSVGTGQETQYF.

This clonotype has a count of ten or more. This chain joins TRBV12-3 or TRBV12-4 and TRBJ2-5, with 10 bases matching TRBD2. The J segment lost 4 bases and the V segment lost 5 bases, leaving 7 bases of the junction unmatched. The CDR3 length is 15 residues. This chain's CDR3 is CASSTIAGGRETQYF. In DNA, the CDR3 is TGTGCCAGCAGTACGATAGCGGGGGGAAGAGAGACCCAGTACTTC.

This clonotype was picked up a small number of times. The chain combines TRBV25-1 with TRBJ2-2, with 9 bases lining up with TRBD1. The ends lost 1 base at V and 7 bases at J; junction bases unmatched: 10. The CDR3 runs 17 residues. Per the germline V gene, CDR1 is MGHDK and CDR2 is SYGVNS. The CDR3 sequence is CASSESRGTGHGGELFF. In DNA form, the CDR3 reads TGTGCCAGCAGTGAATCACGCGGGACAGGGCATGGCGGGGAGCTGTTTTTT.

This clonotype has more than one count but fewer than ten. The chain uses TRBV6-1 and TRBJ1-2, with 7 bases lining up with TRBD1. The CDR3 length is 15 residues. The V gene's germline CDR1 is MNHNS and CDR2 SASEGT. Unmatched junction bases numbered 9, after V lost 6 bases and J lost 2 bases. The CDR3: CASRVTSGQNYGYTF. Here the CDR3 DNA reads TGTGCCAGCAGGGTCACCTCGGGACAGAACTATGGCTACACCTTC.

The J gene is TRBJ1-4, the V gene TRBV7-9; D not certain. CDR1 is SEHNR, CDR2 FQNEAQ, per germline (reference sequence). V was pared by 2 bases and J by 8 bases, with 12 bases between. The CDR3 is made up of 14 amino acids. The CDR3 loop reads CASSLLHPGEKLFF. Here the CDR3 DNA reads TGTGCCAGCAGCTTACTCCACCCCGGGGAAAAACTGTTTTTT.

This clonotype appeared many times. The rearrangement links TRBV27 to TRBJ2-3; 11 nucleotides match TRBD1. Germline values: CDR1 MNHEY, CDR2 SMNVEV (reference sequence). CDR3 length: 16 residues. V shed 5 bases, J shed 3 bases, and the junction held 7 bases outside the gene matches. The CDR3 sequence is CASSTEDRGLTDTQYF. CDR3 nucleotides: TGTGCCAGCAGTACAGAGGACAGGGGGCTTACAGATACGCAGTATTTT.